The entry below describes one T cell receptor beta chain. This entry belongs to a study of blood T cell repertoires in COVID-19. For the study at large: The United States, Italy and Spain were the sources of the acute and convalescent COVID-19 samples. Sample material is recorded as cDNA or gDNA derived from T cells, B-cell-depleted T cells, or PBMCs.

This CDR3 region has 13 residues. Germline loops: CDR1 KGHDR, CDR2 SFDVKD. V was clipped by 3 bases and J by 9 bases, with 10 bases between them. In the original workflow: Amplification of reference gene primers provided the estimated nucleated cell counts. This table comes from immunoSEQ multiplex PCR, and its TCRdb copy is limited to in-frame clones, with some not included. D and trimming come from the DNA, and the V and J calls and clone size come from that table. The sample has nearly 95,000 clones; 70% to 90% are singletons. Sequenced sample: peripheral blood. The clonotype was recovered from a human donor with acute or convalescent COVID-19. The donor label of this sample is uncertain. The V gene is TRBV24-1, the J gene TRBJ2-2; possibly TRBD2 for D (5 bases). Here the CDR3 reads CATSDEGGRELFF. CDR3 in DNA: TGTGCCACCAGTGATGAGGGTGGTCGGGAGCTGTTTTTT.